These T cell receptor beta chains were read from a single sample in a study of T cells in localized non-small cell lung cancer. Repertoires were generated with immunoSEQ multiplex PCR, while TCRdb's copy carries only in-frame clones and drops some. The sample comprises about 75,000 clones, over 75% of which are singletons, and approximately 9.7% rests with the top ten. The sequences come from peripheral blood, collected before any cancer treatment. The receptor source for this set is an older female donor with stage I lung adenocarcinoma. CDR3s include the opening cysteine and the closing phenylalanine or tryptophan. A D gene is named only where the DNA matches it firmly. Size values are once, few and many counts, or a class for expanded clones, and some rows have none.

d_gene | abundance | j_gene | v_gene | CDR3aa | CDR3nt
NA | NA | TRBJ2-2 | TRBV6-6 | CASRSNTNTGELFF | TGTGCCAGCAGGTCTAACACGAACACCGGGGAGCTGTTTTTT
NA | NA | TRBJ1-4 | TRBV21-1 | CATTRPWGAQGEKLFF | TGTGCCACCACACGACCGTGGGGGGCGCAGGGAGAAAAACTGTTTTTT
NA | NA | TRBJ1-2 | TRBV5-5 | CASSGDFYGYTF | TGTGCCAGCAGCGGGGATTTCTATGGCTACACCTTC
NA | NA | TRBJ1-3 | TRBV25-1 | CASSEVSAGNTIYF | TGTGCCAGCAGTGAGGTGTCGGCTGGAAACACCATATATTTT
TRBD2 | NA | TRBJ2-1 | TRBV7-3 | CASSLSGGPSGNEQFF | TGTGCCAGCAGCTTAAGCGGGGGGCCCTCTGGCAATGAGCAGTTCTTC
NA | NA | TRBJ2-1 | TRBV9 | CASSDGPSYNEQFF | TGTGCCAGCAGCGACGGACCCTCCTACAATGAGCAGTTCTTC
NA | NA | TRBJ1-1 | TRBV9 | CASSRQELNTEAFF | TGTGCCAGCAGTAGACAGGAATTGAACACTGAAGCTTTCTTT
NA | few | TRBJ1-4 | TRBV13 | CASSSPASNEKLFF | TGTGCCAGCAGCTCTCCTGCCTCTAATGAAAAACTGTTTTTT
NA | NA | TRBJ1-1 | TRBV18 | CASSPKGLGATEAFF | TGTGCCAGCTCACCTAAAGGGCTAGGTGCCACTGAAGCTTTCTTT
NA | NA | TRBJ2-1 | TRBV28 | CASSLGGFYNEQFF | TGTGCCAGCAGTTTGGGTGGATTCTACAATGAGCAGTTCTTC
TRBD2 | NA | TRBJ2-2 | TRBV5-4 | CASSGTSGGYTGELFF | TGTGCCAGCAGCGGGACTAGCGGGGGGTACACCGGGGAGCTGTTTTTT
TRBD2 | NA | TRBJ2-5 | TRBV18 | CASSPELAGVGETQYF | TGTGCCAGCTCACCGGAACTAGCGGGAGTAGGAGAGACCCAGTACTTC
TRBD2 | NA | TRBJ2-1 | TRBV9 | CASSVAVAGGQNEQFF | TGTGCCAGCAGCGTAGCAGTAGCGGGGGGGCAGAATGAGCAGTTCTTC
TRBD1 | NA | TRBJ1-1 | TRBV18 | CASSERTGRTEAFF | TGTGCCAGCTCAGAAAGGACAGGGCGTACTGAAGCTTTCTTT
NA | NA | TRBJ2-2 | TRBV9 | CASSVSGRELFF | TGTGCCAGCAGCGTATCCGGGAGGGAGCTGTTTTTT
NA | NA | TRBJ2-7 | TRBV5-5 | CASSLEGPYEQYF | TGTGCCAGCAGCTTGGAGGGCCCCTACGAGCAGTACTTC
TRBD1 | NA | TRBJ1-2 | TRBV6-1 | CASSEVAGQSYYGYTF | TGTGCCAGCAGTGAAGTAGCGGGACAGTCCTACTATGGCTACACCTTC
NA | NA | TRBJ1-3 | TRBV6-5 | CASSPGPEARNTIYF | TGTGCCAGCAGTCCCGGGCCCGAGGCACGAAACACCATATATTTT
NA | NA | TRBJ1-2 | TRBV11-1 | CASSWLAGPVNGYTF | TGTGCCAGCAGCTGGCTGGCAGGGCCTGTAAACGGCTACACCTTC
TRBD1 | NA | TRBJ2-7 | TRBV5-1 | CASSSQSGTDPYEQYF | TGCGCCAGCAGCTCGCAATCCGGGACAGATCCGTACGAGCAGTACTTC
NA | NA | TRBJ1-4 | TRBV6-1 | CASSENGRRNEKLFF | TGTGCCAGCAGTGAAAATGGCAGGAGGAATGAAAAACTGTTTTTT
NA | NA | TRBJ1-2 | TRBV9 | CASSAKEVPYYGYTF | TGTGCCAGCAGCGCAAAGGAGGTTCCCTATTATGGCTACACCTTC
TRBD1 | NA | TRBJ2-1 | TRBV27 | CASSLGQGRKNEQFF | TGTGCCAGCAGTCTAGGACAGGGGAGGAAGAATGAGCAGTTCTTC
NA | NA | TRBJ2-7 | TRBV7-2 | CASSLSSGSGPSISEQYF | TGTGCCAGCAGCTTAAGTTCAGGGTCAGGCCCTTCCATCTCCGAGCAGTACTTC
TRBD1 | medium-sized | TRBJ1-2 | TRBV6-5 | CASSYGQGASYGYTF | TGTGCCAGCAGTTACGGACAGGGGGCTTCCTATGGCTACACCTTC
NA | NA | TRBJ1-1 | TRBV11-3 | CASSFTKVGEAFF | TGTGCCAGCAGCTTTACCAAGGTTGGTGAAGCTTTCTTT
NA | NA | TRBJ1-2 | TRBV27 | CATLSTGNGYTF | TGTGCCACCCTTTCTACAGGGAATGGCTACACCTTC
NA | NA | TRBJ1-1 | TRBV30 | CAWSWQGGTEAFF | TGTGCCTGGAGTTGGCAGGGCGGAACTGAAGCTTTCTTT
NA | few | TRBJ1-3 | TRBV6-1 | CASIITGQHGNTIYF | TGTGCCAGCATCATTACAGGACAACATGGAAACACCATATATTTT
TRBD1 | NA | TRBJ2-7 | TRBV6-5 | CASSYSSGQGAEQYF | TGTGCCAGCAGTTACTCGAGTGGACAGGGGGCCGAGCAGTACTTC
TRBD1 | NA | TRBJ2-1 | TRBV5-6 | CASSYRGLWQFF | TGTGCCAGCAGCTACAGGGGTCTCTGGCAGTTCTTC
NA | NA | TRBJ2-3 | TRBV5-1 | CASSLMTGIDTQYF | TGCGCCAGCAGCCTTATGACCGGAATAGATACGCAGTATTTT
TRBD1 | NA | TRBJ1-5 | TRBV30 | CAWRGDRAGQPQHF | TGTGCCTGGAGGGGGGACAGGGCAGGTCAGCCCCAGCATTTT
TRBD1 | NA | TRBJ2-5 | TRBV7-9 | CASSHRAQQGAETQYF | TGTGCCAGCAGCCACCGAGCCCAACAGGGGGCCGAGACCCAGTACTTC
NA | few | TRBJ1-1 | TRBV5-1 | CASSLTTKWDTEAFF | TGCGCCAGCAGCTTAACGACAAAATGGGACACTGAAGCTTTCTTT
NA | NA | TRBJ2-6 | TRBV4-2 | CASSQDEGFGANVLTF | TGTGCCAGCAGCCAGGACGAGGGGTTTGGGGCCAACGTCCTGACTTTC
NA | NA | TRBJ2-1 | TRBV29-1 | CSVPAPSSYNEQFF | TGCAGCGTCCCAGCGCCCAGCTCCTACAATGAGCAGTTCTTC
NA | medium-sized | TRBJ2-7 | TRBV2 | CASSATFSDVKQYF | TGTGCCAGCAGCGCGACCTTCTCCGACGTTAAGCAGTACTTC
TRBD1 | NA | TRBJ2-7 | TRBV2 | CASSSTRTGGHSLPYF | TGTGCCAGCAGCTCCACACGGACAGGGGGCCACTCTTTACCGTACTTC
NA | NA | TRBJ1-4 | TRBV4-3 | CASSQDRGGAATNEKLFF | TGCGCCAGCAGCCAAGATAGGGGGGGCGCGGCAACTAATGAAAAACTGTTTTTT
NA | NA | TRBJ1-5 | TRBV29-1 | CSVETGVNQPQHF | TGCAGCGTTGAAACAGGAGTCAATCAGCCCCAGCATTTT
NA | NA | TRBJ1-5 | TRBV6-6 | CASSYSVQPQHF | TGTGCCAGCAGTTACTCTGTTCAGCCCCAGCATTTT
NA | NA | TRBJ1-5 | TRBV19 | CASRQDSSNQPQHF | TGTGCCAGTAGGCAGGACTCTAGCAATCAGCCCCAGCATTTT
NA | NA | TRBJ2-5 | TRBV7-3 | CASSEGYQETQYF | TGTGCCAGCAGCGAGGGGTACCAAGAGACCCAGTACTTC
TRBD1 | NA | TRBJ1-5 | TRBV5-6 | CASSFGTGDQPQHF | TGTGCCAGCAGCTTTGGGACAGGGGATCAGCCCCAGCATTTT
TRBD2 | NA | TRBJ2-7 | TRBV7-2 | CASSLVGTSYAEQYF | TGTGCCAGCAGCTTAGTGGGGACTAGTTATGCCGAGCAGTACTTC
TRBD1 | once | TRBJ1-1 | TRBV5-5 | CASSFDRVGTEAFF | TGTGCCAGCAGCTTTGACAGGGTGGGGACTGAAGCTTTCTTT